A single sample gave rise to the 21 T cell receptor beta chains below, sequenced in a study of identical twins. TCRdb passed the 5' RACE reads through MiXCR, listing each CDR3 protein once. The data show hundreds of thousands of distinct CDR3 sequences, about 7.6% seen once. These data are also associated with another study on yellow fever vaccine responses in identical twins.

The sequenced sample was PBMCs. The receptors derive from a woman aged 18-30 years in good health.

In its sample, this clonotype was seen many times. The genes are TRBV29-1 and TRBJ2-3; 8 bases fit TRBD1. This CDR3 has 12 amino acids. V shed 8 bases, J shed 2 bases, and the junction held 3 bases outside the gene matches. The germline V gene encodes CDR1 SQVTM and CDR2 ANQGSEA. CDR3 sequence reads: CSFRGLTDTQYF. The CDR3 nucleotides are TGCAGCTTCAGGGGGCTCACAGATACGCAGTATTTT.

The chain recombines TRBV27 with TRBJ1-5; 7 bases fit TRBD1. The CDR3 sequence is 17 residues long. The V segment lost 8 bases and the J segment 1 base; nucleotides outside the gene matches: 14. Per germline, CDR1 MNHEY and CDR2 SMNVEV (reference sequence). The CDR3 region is CASSSRAGGTSNQPQHF. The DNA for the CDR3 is TGTGCCAGCTCCTCCAGGGCAGGGGGTACGAGCAATCAGCCCCAGCATTTT.

The CDR3 DNA sequence: TGTGCCAGCAGCGAGGACAGGAACAATTCACCCCTCCACTTT. Protein sequence: CASSEDRNNSPLHF. The chain employs TRBV6-1 and TRBJ1-6, with 7 bases fitting TRBD1. The CDR3 has 14 amino acids. Trimming at V came to 6 bases and at J to 7 bases, leaving 6 bases not matched to a gene. Germline assignment: CDR1 MNHNS and CDR2 SASEGT.

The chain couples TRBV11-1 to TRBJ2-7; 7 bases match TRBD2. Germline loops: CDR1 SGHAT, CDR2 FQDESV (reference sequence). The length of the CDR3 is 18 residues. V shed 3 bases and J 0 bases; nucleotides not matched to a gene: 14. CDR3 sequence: CASSFIPKTSRVSYEQYF. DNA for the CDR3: TGTGCCAGCAGCTTCATCCCAAAGACTAGCCGAGTCTCCTACGAGCAGTACTTC.

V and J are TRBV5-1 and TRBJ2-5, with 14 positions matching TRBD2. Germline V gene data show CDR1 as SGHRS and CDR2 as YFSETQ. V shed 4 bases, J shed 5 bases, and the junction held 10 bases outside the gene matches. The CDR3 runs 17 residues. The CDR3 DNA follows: TGCGCCAGCAGCGCTGGGACTAGCGGGAGTCGGTGGGAGACCCAGTACTTC. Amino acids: CASSAGTSGSRWETQYF.

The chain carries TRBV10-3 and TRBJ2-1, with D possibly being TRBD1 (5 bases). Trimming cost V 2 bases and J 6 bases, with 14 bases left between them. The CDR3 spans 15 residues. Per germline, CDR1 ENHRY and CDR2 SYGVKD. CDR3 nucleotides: TGTGCCATCAGTGAGGGACAAAAGGCTCCCAATGAGCAGTTCTTC. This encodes CAISEGQKAPNEQFF.

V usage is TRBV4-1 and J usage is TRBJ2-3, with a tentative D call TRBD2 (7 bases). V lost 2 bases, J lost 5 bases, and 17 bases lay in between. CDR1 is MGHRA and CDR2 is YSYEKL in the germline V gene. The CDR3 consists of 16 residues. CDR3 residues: CASSQNGGGAGDTQYF. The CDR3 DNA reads TGCGCCAGCAGCCAAAATGGGGGGGGGGCCGGAGATACGCAGTATTTT.

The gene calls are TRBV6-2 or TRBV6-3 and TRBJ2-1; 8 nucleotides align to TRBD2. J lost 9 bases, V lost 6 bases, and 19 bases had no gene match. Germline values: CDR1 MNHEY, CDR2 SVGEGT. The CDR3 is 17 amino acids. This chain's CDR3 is CASRRGGRITTVAEQFF. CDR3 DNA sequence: TGTGCCAGCAGGCGCGGGGGGCGAATAACTACTGTGGCTGAGCAGTTCTTC.

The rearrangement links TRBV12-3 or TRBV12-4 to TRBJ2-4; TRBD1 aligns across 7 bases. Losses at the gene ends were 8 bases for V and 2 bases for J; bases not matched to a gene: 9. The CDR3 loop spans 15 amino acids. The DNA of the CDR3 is TGTGCCAGCGGATCAGGGGGAGAATCCAAAAACATTCAGTACTTC. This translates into CASGSGGESKNIQYF.

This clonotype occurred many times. The DNA for the CDR3 is TGCAGCGTTGTAGCGGGGGGGCTAGGCGAGCAGTACGTC. Its translation is CSVVAGGLGEQYV. V is TRBV29-1 and J is TRBJ2-7; 11 bases agree with TRBD2. Germline V gene data show CDR1 as SQVTM and CDR2 as ANQGSEA. There are 13 residues in the CDR3. J gave up 6 bases and V 4 bases, and 5 bases lay outside the gene matches.

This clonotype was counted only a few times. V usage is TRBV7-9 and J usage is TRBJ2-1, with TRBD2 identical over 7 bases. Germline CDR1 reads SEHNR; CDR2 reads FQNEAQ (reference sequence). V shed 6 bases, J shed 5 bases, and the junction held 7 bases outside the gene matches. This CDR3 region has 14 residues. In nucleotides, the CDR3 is TGTGCCAGCAGGGGGTCTAGCGGACACAATGAGCAGTTCTTC. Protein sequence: CASRGSSGHNEQFF.

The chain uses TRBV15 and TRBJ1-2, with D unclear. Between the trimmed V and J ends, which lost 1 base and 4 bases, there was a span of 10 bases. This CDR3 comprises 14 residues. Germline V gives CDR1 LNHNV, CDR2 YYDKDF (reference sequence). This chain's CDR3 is CATSRVEEVYGYTF. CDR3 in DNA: TGTGCCACCAGCAGAGTCGAAGAAGTCTATGGCTACACCTTC. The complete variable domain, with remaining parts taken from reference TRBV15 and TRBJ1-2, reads DAMVIQNPRYQVTQFGKPVTLSCSQTLNHNVMYWYQQKSSQAPKLLFHYYDKDFNNEADTPDNFQSRRPNTSFCFLDIRSPGLGDTAMYLCATSRVEEVYGYTFGSGTRLTVV.

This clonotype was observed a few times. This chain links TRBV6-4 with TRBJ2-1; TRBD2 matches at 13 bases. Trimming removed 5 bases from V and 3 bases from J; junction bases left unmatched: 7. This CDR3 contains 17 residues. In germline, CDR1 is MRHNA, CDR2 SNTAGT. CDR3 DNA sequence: TGTGCCAGCAGTCCCTGGACTAGCGGGGGTTACTACAATGAGCAGTTCTTC. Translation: CASSPWTSGGYYNEQFF.

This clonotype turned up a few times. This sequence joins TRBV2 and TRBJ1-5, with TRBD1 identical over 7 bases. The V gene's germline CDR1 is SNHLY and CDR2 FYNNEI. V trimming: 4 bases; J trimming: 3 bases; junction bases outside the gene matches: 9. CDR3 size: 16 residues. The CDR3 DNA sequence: TGTGCCAGCAGTGTTTCAAACAGGGGTAACAATCAGCCCCAGCATTTT. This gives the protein CASSVSNRGNNQPQHF.

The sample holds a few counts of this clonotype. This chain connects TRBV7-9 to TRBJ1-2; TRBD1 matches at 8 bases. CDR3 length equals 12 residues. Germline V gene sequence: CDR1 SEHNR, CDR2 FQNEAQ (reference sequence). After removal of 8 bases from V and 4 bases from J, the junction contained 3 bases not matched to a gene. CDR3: CASGQGAYGYTF. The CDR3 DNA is TGTGCCAGCGGACAGGGAGCCTATGGCTACACCTTC.

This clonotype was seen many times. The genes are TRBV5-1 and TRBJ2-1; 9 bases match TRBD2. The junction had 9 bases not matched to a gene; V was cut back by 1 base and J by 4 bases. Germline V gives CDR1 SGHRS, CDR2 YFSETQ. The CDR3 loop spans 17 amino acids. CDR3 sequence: CASSLRASGAFYNEQFF. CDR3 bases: TGCGCCAGCAGCTTGCGGGCTAGCGGGGCCTTTTACAATGAGCAGTTCTTC.

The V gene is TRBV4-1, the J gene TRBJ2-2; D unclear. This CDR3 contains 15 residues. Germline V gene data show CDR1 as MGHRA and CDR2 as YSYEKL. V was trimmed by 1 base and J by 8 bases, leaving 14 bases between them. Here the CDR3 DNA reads TGCGCCAGCAGCCAAGTGTCCTCCCCGAGGGGGGAGCTGTTTTTT. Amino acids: CASSQVSSPRGELFF.

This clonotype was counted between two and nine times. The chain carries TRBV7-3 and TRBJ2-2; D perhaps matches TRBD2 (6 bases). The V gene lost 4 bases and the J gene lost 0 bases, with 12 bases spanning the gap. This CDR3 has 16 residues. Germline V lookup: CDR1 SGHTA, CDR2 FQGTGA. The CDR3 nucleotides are TGTGCCAGCAGCTCGGGAGTAGTCGCGAACACCGGGGAGCTGTTTTTT. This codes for CASSSGVVANTGELFF. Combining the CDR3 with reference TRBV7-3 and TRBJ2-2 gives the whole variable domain GAGVSQTPSNKVTEKGKYVELRCDPISGHTALYWYRQSLGQGPEFLIYFQGTGAADDSGLPNDRFFAVRPEGSVSTLKIQRTERGDSAVYLCASSSGVVANTGELFFGEGSRLTVL.

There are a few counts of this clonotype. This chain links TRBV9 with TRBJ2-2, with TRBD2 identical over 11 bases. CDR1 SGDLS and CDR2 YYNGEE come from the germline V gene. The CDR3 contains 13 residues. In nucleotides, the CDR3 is TGTGCTAGCGGGGGGGGCTATACCGGGGAGCTGTTTTTT. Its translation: CASGGGYTGELFF.

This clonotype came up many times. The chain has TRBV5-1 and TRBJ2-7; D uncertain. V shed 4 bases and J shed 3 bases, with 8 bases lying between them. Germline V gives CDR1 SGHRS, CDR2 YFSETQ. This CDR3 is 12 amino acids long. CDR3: CASSHDIYEQYV. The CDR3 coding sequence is TGCGCCAGCAGCCACGACATCTACGAGCAGTACGTC.

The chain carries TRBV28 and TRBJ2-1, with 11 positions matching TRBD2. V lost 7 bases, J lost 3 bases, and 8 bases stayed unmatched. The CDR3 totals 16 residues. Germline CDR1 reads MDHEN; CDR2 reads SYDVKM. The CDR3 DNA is TGTGCCAGCAAATACGGGGGGACTAGCGGCTACAATGAGCAGTTCTTC. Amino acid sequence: CASKYGGTSGYNEQFF.